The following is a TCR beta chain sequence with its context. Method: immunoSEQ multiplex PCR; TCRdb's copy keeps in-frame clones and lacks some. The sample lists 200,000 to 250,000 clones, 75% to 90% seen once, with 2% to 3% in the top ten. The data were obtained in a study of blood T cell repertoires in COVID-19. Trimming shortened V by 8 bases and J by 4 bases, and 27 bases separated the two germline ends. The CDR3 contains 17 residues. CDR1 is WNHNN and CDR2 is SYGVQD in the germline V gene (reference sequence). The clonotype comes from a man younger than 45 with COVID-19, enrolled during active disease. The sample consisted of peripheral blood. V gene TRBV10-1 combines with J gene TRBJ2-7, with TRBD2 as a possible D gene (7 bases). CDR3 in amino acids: CASGGARDSSRRYEQYF. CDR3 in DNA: TGCGCCAGCGGGGGGGCCCGGGACTCCAGCAGGAGATACGAGCAGTACTTC.